This T cell receptor (beta chain) was captured in a study of regulatory T cells in long-lasting Graves disease. Time point reported: newly diagnosed GD, antithyroid drugs for less than 3 months. Extracted PBMC RNA gave rise to the TCR library. Germline CDR1 SGHTA, CDR2 FQGTGA. Deletions cut 5 bases from V and 8 bases from J, with 13 bases between. The CDR3 sequence is 13 residues long. Libraries of TCR beta came from iRepertoire HTBI primers plus Arm-PCR of CDR3 regions. In TCRdb, the multiplex PCR reads were re-called with MiXCR into one record per CDR3 protein. The data contain 350,000 to 400,000 distinct CDR3 sequences, roughly 16% of them singletons. This clonotype was picked up a small number of times. These data also formed part of another study, on T cells in Graves' hyperthyroidism and ophthalmopathy. Per that paper: TCR CDR3 regions were first amplified by RT-PCR with HTBI primers.

The J gene is TRBJ2-1, the V gene TRBV7-3, with a possible D match to TRBD2 (6 bases). The sequencing here drew on peripheral blood mononuclear cells (PBMCs), taken at new diagnosis, from a patient treated with antithyroid drugs. The TCR sequence derives from a woman in her late teens or twenties with Graves disease. CDR3 amino acids: CASSQTSSYEQFF. The DNA for the CDR3 is TGTGCCAGCAGCCAGACTAGTTCGTATGAGCAGTTCTTC.